This T cell receptor beta chain stems from a study of T cells in Graves' hyperthyroidism and ophthalmopathy. TCR beta CDR3 sequences were amplified from RNA transcripts. RT-PCR in the first round (using the HTBI primer set) targeted the TCR CDR3. TCRdb analysed the multiplex PCR reads with MiXCR anew, one entry per CDR3 protein. Of 350,000 to 400,000 distinct CDR3 sequences listed, about 19% are singletons. The CDR3 is 12 residues long. Deletions cut 6 bases from V and 5 bases from J, with 7 bases between. The chain combines TRBV12-3 or TRBV12-4 with TRBJ2-2, with D unclear. The sequence was collected from a woman aged 18-30 years with Graves' hyperthyroidism. Specimen: blood. This chain's CDR3 is CASRPQTGELFF. In DNA, the CDR3 is TGTGCCAGCAGGCCTCAAACCGGGGAGCTGTTTTTT.